A single sample gave rise to the 29 T cell receptor beta chains below, sequenced in a study of blood T cell repertoires in COVID-19. Sequencing used immunoSEQ multiplex PCR; TCRdb keeps in-frame clones, though not all of them. This sample carries roughly 79,000 clones, 87% of them seen once, and the ten largest clones take nearly 5%. Sequenced input: peripheral blood. The source of these receptors is a woman older than 75 with active or convalescent COVID-19.

The chain employs TRBV6-6 and TRBJ2-2; D not resolved. V lost 6 bases, J lost 0 bases, and 8 bases lay in between. Germline V gene data show CDR1 as MNHNY and CDR2 as SVGAGI (reference sequence). The CDR3 extends over 14 amino acids. CDR3 DNA: TGTGCCAGCAGCCTCAACACGAACACCGGGGAGCTGTTTTTT. Translating it yields CASSLNTNTGELFF.

The genes are TRBV28 and TRBJ1-5; 10 bases match TRBD1. Looked up from germline, CDR1 is MDHEN and CDR2 is SYDVKM. The CDR3 spans 17 residues. Trimming took 8 bases from V and 0 from J; bases not matched to a gene: 10. CDR3 region: CASGGTGVFYSNQPQHF. The CDR3 DNA reads TGTGCCAGCGGAGGGACAGGGGTTTTCTATAGCAATCAGCCCCAGCATTTT.

This clone has a count of ten or more. This chain joins TRBV19 and TRBJ2-7; weak D call: TRBD1 (6 bases). Per the germline V gene, CDR1 is LNHDA and CDR2 is SQIVND (reference sequence). Trimming took off 3 bases at V and 7 bases at J, with 13 bases between the two ends. There are 13 residues in the CDR3. The CDR3 sequence: CASSISVGGEQYF. CDR3 in DNA: TGTGCCAGTAGTATCTCCGTAGGGGGAGAGCAGTACTTC.

The rearrangement links TRBV18 to TRBJ2-1; TRBD1 aligns across 12 bases. This CDR3 spans 16 amino acids. After removal of 3 bases from V and 10 bases from J, the junction contained 10 bases not matched to a gene. Germline V CDR1 and CDR2: KGHSH, LQKENI. The CDR3 bases are TGTGCCAGCTCACCTCCGGGACAGGGGGCGCGGGGCGAGCAGTTCTTC. It encodes CASSPPGQGARGEQFF.

The count of this clone is one. The rearrangement joins TRBV4-3 to TRBJ2-2, with a possible D match to TRBD2 (6 bases). This CDR3 region has 16 residues. Germline values: CDR1 LGHNA, CDR2 YSLEER. Trimming removed 5 bases from V and 2 bases from J, with 15 bases in between. The CDR3 DNA sequence: TGCGCCAGCAGCGATCTCCTCGGGAGAAACACCGGGGAGCTGTTTTTT. Translating gives CASSDLLGRNTGELFF.

The V and J genes are TRBV14 and TRBJ2-5; 8 bases match TRBD2. V lost 4 bases, J lost 3 bases, and 7 bases stayed unmatched. CDR1 is SGHDN and CDR2 is FVKESK in the germline V gene. The CDR3 is 15 residues long. CDR3 nucleotide sequence: TGTGCCAGCAGCCGAAGGACTAGCCGAGAAGAGACCCAGTACTTC. Its translation is CASSRRTSREETQYF.

This chain uses TRBV18 with TRBJ2-7; TRBD1 matches 11 bases. V lost 3 bases to trimming and J lost 0 bases; unmatched junction nucleotides: 1. CDR1 KGHSH and CDR2 LQKENI come from the germline V gene. The CDR3 is 15 amino acids. This CDR3 reads CASSPGTGGSYEQYF. CDR3 in DNA: TGTGCCAGCTCACCCGGGACAGGGGGCTCCTACGAGCAGTACTTC.

This clone was detected a few times. This chain joins TRBV23-1 and TRBJ1-5; D gene ambiguous. TRBV23-1 is placed among ORFs of uncertain function. V was clipped by 3 bases and J by 0 bases, with 12 bases between them. This CDR3 has 16 amino acids. The CDR3 sequence is CASSHPPHDSNQPQHF. The DNA of the CDR3 is TGCGCCAGCAGTCACCCTCCACACGATAGCAATCAGCCCCAGCATTTT.

Of note for this clone: Its ends do not fully match the called genes, so a read error is possible. The rearrangement uses TRBV18 and TRBJ2-3; 13 positions match TRBD2. The germline CDR1 and CDR2 sequences are KGHSH and LQKENI. The CDR3 consists of 14 residues. CDR3 residues: CASSPPGGTSGAHF. CDR3 DNA sequence: TGTGCCAGCTCACCACCGGGAGGGACTAGCGGGGCCCATTTT.

This chain joins TRBV28 and TRBJ2-3; TRBD1 is a possible D gene (5 bases). The V gene's germline CDR1 is MDHEN and CDR2 SYDVKM. Deletions cut 5 bases from V and 5 bases from J, with 11 bases between. CDR3 length equals 13 residues. The CDR3 protein is CASSAGIGDTQYF. The CDR3 region has the DNA TGTGCCAGCAGTGCAGGGATAGGAGATACGCAGTATTTT.

For the CDR3, the DNA is TGCGCCAGCAGCTTTAATTACCAGAAAAATGAGCAGTTCTTC. Translated: CASSFNYQKNEQFF. This chain joins TRBV5-1 and TRBJ2-1; no definite D call. V gave up 2 bases and J gave up 7 bases, with 13 bases separating them. Per germline, CDR1 SGHRS and CDR2 YFSETQ. This CDR3 region has 14 residues.

This clone was seen only once. The chain recombines TRBV28 with TRBJ1-2; weak D call: TRBD1 (5 bases). With 3 bases removed from V and 7 bases from J, the gap between germline ends came to 9 bases. Germline values: CDR1 MDHEN, CDR2 SYDVKM. The CDR3 contains 12 residues. CDR3 amino acids: CASSFKGFGYTF. The CDR3 bases are TGTGCCAGCAGTTTTAAGGGGTTTGGCTACACCTTC.

This clone was detected only once. The J gene is TRBJ1-5, the V gene TRBV19; TRBD1 is a possible D gene (6 bases). V dropped 8 bases and J dropped 7 bases, with 12 bases sitting between them. The CDR3 is made up of 12 amino acids. Germline CDR1 and CDR2: LNHDA and SQIVND (reference sequence). Written as DNA, the CDR3 is TGTGCCAGTTCTACAGGGTTACAGCCCCAGCATTTT. This encodes CASSTGLQPQHF.

V is TRBV5-4 and J is TRBJ2-2; 11 nucleotides align to TRBD2. J was trimmed by 0 bases and V by 4 bases; bases with no gene match: 5. The CDR3 extends over 17 amino acids. From germline, CDR1 is SGHNT and CDR2 YYREEE (reference sequence). The CDR3 DNA sequence: TGTGCCAGCAGCAAAGAGGGACTAGCGGCGAACACCGGGGAGCTGTTTTTT. This translates into CASSKEGLAANTGELFF.

The genes are TRBV6-2 or TRBV6-3 and TRBJ2-1; D is possibly TRBD1 (5 bases). The germline V gene encodes CDR1 MNHEY and CDR2 SVGEGT. Between the trimmed V and J ends, which lost 5 bases and 7 bases, there was a span of 12 bases. There are 13 residues in the CDR3. CDR3 loop: CASSRQFSNEQFF. The CDR3 DNA follows: TGTGCCAGCAGTCGACAGTTTTCAAATGAGCAGTTCTTC.

The V gene is TRBV29-1, the J gene TRBJ1-1; the D gene is possibly TRBD1 (6 bases). CDR1 is SQVTM, CDR2 ANQGSEA, per germline. This CDR3 has 13 amino acids. The ends were cut back, 8 bases at V and 4 bases at J, with 17 bases in the middle. CDR3 region: CSHFRDMGTEAFF. DNA for the CDR3: TGCAGCCACTTCCGGGACATGGGCACTGAAGCTTTCTTT.

The chain joins TRBV6-5 to TRBJ1-2, with TRBD1 matching over 8 bases. CDR3 length: 16 residues. Germline trimming cut 0 bases from V and 8 bases from J; bases unmatched to any gene: 11. Germline V gene lookup returns CDR1 MNHEY and CDR2 SVGAGI. The CDR3 spells CASSYSGQGAFRGYTF. CDR3 DNA: TGTGCCAGCAGTTACTCTGGCCAGGGGGCGTTTCGAGGCTACACCTTC.

This clone showed up just once. Its ends do not fully match the called genes, so a read error is possible. The gene calls are TRBV7-7 and TRBJ2-2; 9 bases are a match to TRBD1. Germline V CDR1 and CDR2: SSHAT, FNYEAQ (reference sequence). The CDR3 sequence is 18 residues long. This CDR3 reads CASTQPPGQGRGTGELFF. The CDR3 DNA reads as TGTGCTAGCACCCAACCTCCGGGACAGGGACGTGGTACCGGGGAGCTGTTTTTT.

The V and J genes are TRBV6-5 and TRBJ2-3, with no clear D. V was clipped by 8 bases and J by 0 bases, with 6 bases between them. This CDR3 has 12 residues. Germline CDR1 is MNHEY and CDR2 is SVGAGI. In DNA form, the CDR3 reads TGTGCCAGCCGTTCTAGCACAGATACGCAGTATTTT. Its translation is CASRSSTDTQYF.

The chain recombines TRBV30 with TRBJ1-1; TRBD1 might be the D (6 bases). Trimming pared 2 bases from V and 1 base from J, leaving 14 bases between. CDR1 and CDR2 from the germline V gene are GTSNPN and SVGIG (reference sequence). The CDR3 extends over 15 amino acids. CDR3 DNA: TGTGCCTGGAGTACGGGGGGCCGGGGGAACACTGAAGCTTTCTTT. Its protein product is CAWSTGGRGNTEAFF.

This chain joins TRBV5-4 and TRBJ2-5; 8 nucleotides line up with TRBD1. The CDR3 runs to 13 residues. CDR1 and CDR2 from the germline V gene are SGHNT and YYREEE (reference sequence). V trimming: 3 bases; J trimming: 5 bases; junction bases outside the gene matches: 3. CDR3 sequence reads: CASSSRDRETQYF. As DNA, the CDR3 is TGTGCCAGCAGCTCCCGGGACAGGGAGACCCAGTACTTC.

This chain uses TRBV4-1 with TRBJ2-7; 7 bases are shared with TRBD1. V trimming: 0 bases; J trimming: 0 bases; junction bases outside the gene matches: 2. The germline gives CDR1 MGHRA, CDR2 YSYEKL. This CDR3 spans 15 amino acids. The CDR3 here is CASSQDGDSSYEQYF. The CDR3 DNA reads as TGCGCCAGCAGCCAAGATGGGGACAGCTCCTACGAGCAGTACTTC.

The J gene is TRBJ2-2, the V gene TRBV11-2, with D uncertain. Germline CDR1 is SGHAT and CDR2 is FQNNGV. The ends were cut back, 0 bases at V and 2 bases at J, with 10 bases in the middle. The CDR3 has 16 amino acids. The CDR3 DNA sequence: TGTGCCAGCAGCTTAGAACACAGACCCAACACCGGGGAGCTGTTTTTT. This sequence encodes CASSLEHRPNTGELFF.

V and J are TRBV29-1 and TRBJ2-7; 8 bases match TRBD1. Germline V gene sequence: CDR1 SQVTM, CDR2 ANQGSEA. V gave up 6 bases and J gave up 3 bases; unmatched junction bases: 7. The CDR3 is 13 amino acids. This CDR3 is CSVKDRGLYEQYF. The CDR3 DNA follows: TGCAGCGTGAAAGACAGGGGTCTCTACGAGCAGTACTTC.

The CDR3 spells CASSSRGSGGSLEQYF. DNA for the CDR3: TGTGCCAGCTCATCAAGGGGATCGGGAGGGTCCCTCGAGCAGTACTTC. This chain links TRBV18 with TRBJ2-7; TRBD2 matches 8 bases. From germline, CDR1 is KGHSH and CDR2 LQKENI. After removal of 5 bases from V and 6 bases from J, the junction contained 15 bases not matched to a gene. There are 16 residues in the CDR3. Full variable domain (rest looked up from reference TRBV18 and TRBJ2-7): NAGVMQNPRHLVRRRGQEARLRCSPMKGHSHVYWYRQLPEEGLKFMVYLQKENIIDESGMPKERFSAEFPKEGPSILRIQQVVRGDSAAYFCASSSRGSGGSLEQYFGPGTRLTVT.

The rearrangement links TRBV6-1 to TRBJ1-2; no definite D call. Germline loops: CDR1 MNHNS, CDR2 SASEGT. Trimming removed 3 bases from V and 4 bases from J, with 9 bases in between. This CDR3 comprises 13 residues. The CDR3 DNA follows: TGTGCCAGCAGTGAGGCGCGGCGCTATGGCTACACCTTC. Its protein product is CASSEARRYGYTF.

This chain connects TRBV7-9 to TRBJ2-3; TRBD1 agrees at 8 bases. V dropped 5 bases and J dropped 3; count of bases not matched to a gene: 4. The germline V gene has CDR1 SEHNR and CDR2 FQNEAQ (reference sequence). This CDR3 contains 14 residues. CDR3 nucleotides: TGTGCCAGCAGCATTGGACAGGGAACAGATACGCAGTATTTT. Translation: CASSIGQGTDTQYF.

The chain has TRBV5-1 and TRBJ1-3; possibly TRBD1 for D (6 bases). Trimming took 3 bases from V and 0 from J, leaving 13 bases between them. This CDR3 is 16 amino acids long. In germline, CDR1 is SGHRS, CDR2 YFSETQ. CDR3 DNA sequence: TGCGCCAGCAGCTCGGCAGGGGCTAACTCTGGAAACACCATATATTTT. Protein product: CASSSAGANSGNTIYF.

This clone showed up just once. As DNA, the CDR3 is TGTGCCTGGAGTCGTGGGGGCATCACAGATACGCAGTATTTT. As protein: CAWSRGGITDTQYF. The chain carries TRBV30 and TRBJ2-3; weak D call: TRBD1 (6 bases). Germline V CDR1 and CDR2: GTSNPN, SVGIG (reference sequence). There are 14 residues in the CDR3. V was cut by 2 bases and J by 2 bases, with 11 bases left in between. Full variable domain (outside the CDR3, taken from reference TRBV30 and TRBJ2-3): SQTIHQWPATLVQPVGSPLSLECTVEGTSNPNLYWYRQAAGRGLQLLFYSVGIGQISSEVPQNLSASRPQDRQFILSSKKLLLSDSGFYLCAWSRGGITDTQYFGPGTRLTVL.